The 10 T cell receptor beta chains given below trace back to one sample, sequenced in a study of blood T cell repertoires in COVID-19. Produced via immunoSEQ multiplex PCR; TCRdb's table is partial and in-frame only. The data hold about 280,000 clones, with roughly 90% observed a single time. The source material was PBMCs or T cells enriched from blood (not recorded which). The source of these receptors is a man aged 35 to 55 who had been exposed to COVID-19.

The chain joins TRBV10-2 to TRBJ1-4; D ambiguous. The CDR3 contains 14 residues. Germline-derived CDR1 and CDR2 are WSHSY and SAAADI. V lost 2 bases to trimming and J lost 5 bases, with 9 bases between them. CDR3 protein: CASSEQSGNEKLFF. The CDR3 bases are TGCGCCAGCAGTGAGCAATCCGGGAATGAAAAACTGTTTTTT.

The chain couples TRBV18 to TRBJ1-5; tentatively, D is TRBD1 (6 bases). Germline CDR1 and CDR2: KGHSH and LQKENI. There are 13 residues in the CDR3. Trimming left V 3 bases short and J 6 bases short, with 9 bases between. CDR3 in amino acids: CASSPQGTQPQHF. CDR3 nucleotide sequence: TGTGCCAGCTCACCTCAGGGGACTCAGCCCCAGCATTTT.

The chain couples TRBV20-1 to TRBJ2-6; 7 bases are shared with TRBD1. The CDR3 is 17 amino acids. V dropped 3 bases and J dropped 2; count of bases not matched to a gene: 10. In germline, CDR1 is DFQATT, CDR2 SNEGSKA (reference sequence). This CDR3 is CSASRQGLLPGANVLTF. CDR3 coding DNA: TGCAGTGCTAGTAGACAGGGTCTACTTCCTGGGGCCAACGTCCTGACTTTC.

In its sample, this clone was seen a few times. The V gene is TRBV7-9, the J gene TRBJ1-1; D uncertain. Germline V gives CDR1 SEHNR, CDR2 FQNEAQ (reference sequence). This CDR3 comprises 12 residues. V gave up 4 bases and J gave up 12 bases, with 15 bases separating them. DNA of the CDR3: TGTGCCAGCAGCTCTATATACCCGGGAACTTTCTTT. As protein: CASSSIYPGTFF. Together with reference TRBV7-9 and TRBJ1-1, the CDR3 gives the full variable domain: DTGVSQNPRHKITKRGQNVTFRCDPISEHNRLYWYRQTLGQGPEFLTYFQNEAQLEKSRLLSDRFSAERPKGSFSTLEIQRTEQGDSAMYLCASSSIYPGTFFGQGTRLTVV.

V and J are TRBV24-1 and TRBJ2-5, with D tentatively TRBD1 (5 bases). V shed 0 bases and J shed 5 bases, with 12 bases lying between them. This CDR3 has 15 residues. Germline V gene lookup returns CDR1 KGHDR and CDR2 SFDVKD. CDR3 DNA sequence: TGTGCCACCAGTGATTTGTATCAGGGTGGGGAGACCCAGTACTTC. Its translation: CATSDLYQGGETQYF.

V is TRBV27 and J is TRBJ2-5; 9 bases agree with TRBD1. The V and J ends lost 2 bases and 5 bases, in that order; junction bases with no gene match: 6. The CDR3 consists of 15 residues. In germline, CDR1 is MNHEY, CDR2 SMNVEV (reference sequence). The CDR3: CASSLEGTGWETQYF. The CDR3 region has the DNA TGTGCCAGCAGTTTAGAGGGGACAGGGTGGGAGACCCAGTACTTC.

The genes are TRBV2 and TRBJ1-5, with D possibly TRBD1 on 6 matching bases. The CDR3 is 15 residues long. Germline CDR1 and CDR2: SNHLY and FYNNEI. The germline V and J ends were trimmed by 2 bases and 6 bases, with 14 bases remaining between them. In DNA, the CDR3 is TGTGCCAGCAGTGAAACGACAGGTCGGGGTCAGCCCCAGCATTTT. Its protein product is CASSETTGRGQPQHF. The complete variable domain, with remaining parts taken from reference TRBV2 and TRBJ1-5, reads EPEVTQTPSHQVTQMGQEVILRCVPISNHLYFYWYRQILGQKVEFLVSFYNNEISEKSEIFDDQFSVERPDGSNFTLKIRSTKLEDSAMYFCASSETTGRGQPQHFGDGTRLSIL.

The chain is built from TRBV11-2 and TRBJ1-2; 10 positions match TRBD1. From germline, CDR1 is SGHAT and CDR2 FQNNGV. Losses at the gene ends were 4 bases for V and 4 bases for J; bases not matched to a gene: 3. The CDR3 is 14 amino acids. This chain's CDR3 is CASSSTGGGYGYTF. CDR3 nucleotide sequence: TGTGCCAGCAGCTCGACAGGGGGCGGCTATGGCTACACCTTC.

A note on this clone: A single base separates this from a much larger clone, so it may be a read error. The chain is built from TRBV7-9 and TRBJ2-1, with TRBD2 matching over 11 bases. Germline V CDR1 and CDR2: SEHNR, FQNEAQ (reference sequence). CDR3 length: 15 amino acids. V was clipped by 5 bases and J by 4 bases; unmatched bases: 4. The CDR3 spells CASSEGLAEYNEQFF. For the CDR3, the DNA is TGTGCCAGCAGCGAGGGACTAGCGGAGTACAATGAGCAGTTCTTC. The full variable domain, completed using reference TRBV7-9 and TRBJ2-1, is DTGVSQNPRHKITKRGQNVTFRCDPISEHNRLYWYRQTLGQGPEFLTYFQNEAQLEKSRLLSDRFSAERPKGSFSTLEIQRTEQGDSAMYLCASSEGLAEYNEQFFGPGTRLTVL.

CDR3 sequence reads: CASSSDSDREETQYF. The CDR3 nucleotides read TGTGCCAGCAGCTCAGACTCGGACAGGGAAGAGACCCAGTACTTC. The chain recombines TRBV7-9 with TRBJ2-5, with 8 positions matching TRBD1. CDR3 length: 15 amino acids. The J segment lost 3 bases and the V segment lost 4 bases, leaving 7 bases of the junction unmatched. Germline V CDR1 and CDR2: SEHNR, FQNEAQ (reference sequence).